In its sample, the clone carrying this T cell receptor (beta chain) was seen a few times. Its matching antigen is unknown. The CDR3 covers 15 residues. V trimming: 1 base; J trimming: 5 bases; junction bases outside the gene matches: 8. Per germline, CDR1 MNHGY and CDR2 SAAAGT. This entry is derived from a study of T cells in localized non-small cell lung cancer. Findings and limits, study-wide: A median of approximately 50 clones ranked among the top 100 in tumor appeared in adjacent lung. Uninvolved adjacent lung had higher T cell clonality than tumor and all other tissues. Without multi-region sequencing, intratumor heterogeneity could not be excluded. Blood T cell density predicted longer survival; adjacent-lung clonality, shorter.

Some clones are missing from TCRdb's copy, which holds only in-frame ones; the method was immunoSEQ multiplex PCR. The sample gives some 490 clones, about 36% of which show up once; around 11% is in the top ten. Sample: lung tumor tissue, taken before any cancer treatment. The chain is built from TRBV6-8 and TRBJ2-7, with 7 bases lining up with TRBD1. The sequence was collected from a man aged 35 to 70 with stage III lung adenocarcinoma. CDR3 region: CASSYWGQTVDEQYF. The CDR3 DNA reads TGTGCCAGCAGTTACTGGGGACAGACGGTGGACGAGCAGTACTTC.